The clone carrying this T cell receptor (beta chain) was observed once. TCRdb's table, derived via immunoSEQ multiplex PCR, lists solely in-frame clones and lacks some. The repertoire holds over 200,000 clones, with under 85% as singletons. This sample was taken from a study of blood T cell repertoires in COVID-19. The CDR3 sequence is 13 residues long. Germline V gene sequence: CDR1 MNHEY, CDR2 SVGEGT. V shed 6 bases and J shed 7 bases, with 15 bases lying between them. The sequencing input was PBMCs or T cells enriched from blood (not recorded which). This sequence was found in a man between 60 and 75 years old who had recovered from COVID-19. The rearrangement joins TRBV6-2 or TRBV6-3 to TRBJ1-2; D perhaps matches TRBD1 (6 bases). CDR3 sequence (DNA): TGTGCCAGCAGCTCAACAGGGATTTCTGGCTACACCTTC. Protein product: CASSSTGISGYTF.